The 17 T cell receptor beta chains below come from one sample, sequenced in a study of T cells after yellow fever vaccination. One entry per CDR3 protein, called by TCRdb with MiXCR from the 5' RACE reads. The table includes roughly 240,000 distinct CDR3 sequences, roughly 6.3% detected once. Here the sequenced sample was CD4+ T cells sorted from PBMCs, taken on the day of the yellow fever booster vaccination. Receptor source: a man aged 25-45 years who received the YFV17D yellow fever vaccine.

The V gene is TRBV5-1, the J gene TRBJ1-2, with unresolved D. With 3 bases removed from V and 6 bases from J, the gap between germline ends came to 18 bases. Per the germline V gene, CDR1 is SGHRS and CDR2 is YFSETQ. The CDR3 contains 15 residues. The CDR3 coding sequence is TGCGCCAGCAGCTCGACGGGCAGGAGTCTGGATGGCTACACCTTC. Protein sequence: CASSSTGRSLDGYTF.

V and J are TRBV20-1 and TRBJ2-7; D not certain. CDR1 DFQATT and CDR2 SNEGSKA come from the germline V gene (reference sequence). This CDR3 has 15 residues. The V end was cut by 0 bases, the J end by 3 bases, with 15 bases between. The CDR3 is CSARDFEASGYEQYF. The CDR3 DNA follows: TGCAGTGCTAGAGATTTTGAGGCTAGTGGCTACGAGCAGTACTTC.

The table lists this clonotype with many counts. This chain connects TRBV7-6 to TRBJ2-3, with D hard to call. Trimming stripped 1 base from V and 1 base from J, with 12 bases between. The CDR3 loop spans 16 amino acids. Germline V gene data show CDR1 as SGHVS and CDR2 as FNYEAQ. CDR3 sequence reads: CASSLESARGTDTQYF. The DNA for the CDR3 is TGTGCCAGCAGCTTAGAGTCGGCGCGTGGCACAGATACGCAGTATTTT.

This chain joins TRBV5-1 and TRBJ2-3; 7 bases match TRBD1. Unmatched junction bases numbered 7, after V lost 7 bases and J lost 2 bases. The germline V gene has CDR1 SGHRS and CDR2 YFSETQ. This CDR3 has 14 residues. This CDR3 reads CASHRGQHTDTQYF. CDR3 in DNA: TGCGCCAGCCACAGGGGTCAGCACACAGATACGCAGTATTTT.

This clonotype has just a few counts. The chain links TRBV7-9 to TRBJ2-5, with 8 bases identical to TRBD2. The length of the CDR3 is 12 residues. The V gene's germline CDR1 is SEHNR and CDR2 FQNEAQ (reference sequence). Unmatched junction bases numbered 4, after V lost 5 bases and J lost 8 bases. CDR3: CASSPAGGTQYF. CDR3 sequence (DNA): TGTGCCAGCAGCCCGGCGGGGGGAACCCAGTACTTC.

The rearrangement uses TRBV20-1 and TRBJ2-7; D might be TRBD2 (5 bases). CDR1 and CDR2 (germline): DFQATT, SNEGSKA (reference sequence). Trimming took off 0 bases at V and 2 bases at J, with 8 bases between the two ends. This CDR3 is built from 13 residues. CDR3 nucleotide sequence: TGCAGTGCTAGAGATAGCGCAACCTACGAGCAGTACTTC. It yields the protein CSARDSATYEQYF.

The chain uses TRBV7-2 and TRBJ1-5, with TRBD1 matching 9 bases. This CDR3 spans 15 amino acids. V was pared by 5 bases and J by 6 bases, with 8 bases of the junction left unmatched. Per germline, CDR1 SGHTA and CDR2 FQGNSA. The CDR3 sequence is CASSLRQGEGQPQHF. The CDR3 DNA reads as TGTGCCAGCAGCCTTCGACAGGGGGAAGGTCAGCCCCAGCATTTT. The variable domain in full, with the rest retrieved from reference TRBV7-2 and TRBJ1-5, is GAGVSQSPSNKVTEKGKDVELRCDPISGHTALYWYRQSLGQGLEFLIYFQGNSAPDKSGLPSDRFSAERTGGSVSTLTIQRTQQEDSAVYLCASSLRQGEGQPQHFGDGTRLSIL.

In this sample, this clonotype turned up many times. The V gene is TRBV28, the J gene TRBJ2-1; D perhaps matches TRBD1 (5 bases). The CDR3 is 11 residues long. The V end was cut by 3 bases, the J end by 9 bases, with 6 bases between. Germline assignment: CDR1 MDHEN and CDR2 SYDVKM. The CDR3 protein is CASSLGLEQFF. CDR3 in DNA: TGTGCCAGCAGTTTGGGGCTTGAGCAGTTCTTC.

The chain combines TRBV5-1 with TRBJ1-3, with D perhaps matching TRBD1 (5 bases). V was shortened by 4 bases and J by 1 base, with 15 bases between the two germline ends. Germline loops: CDR1 SGHRS, CDR2 YFSETQ. The CDR3 totals 16 residues. Here the CDR3 DNA reads TGCGCCAGCAGCCAGATGACAGTGTTTTCTGGAAACACCATATATTTT. It codes for CASSQMTVFSGNTIYF.

The J gene is TRBJ2-5, the V gene TRBV20-1; D gene uncertain. V lost 6 bases, J lost 6 bases, and 17 bases lay in between. CDR3 size: 13 residues. In germline, CDR1 is DFQATT, CDR2 SNEGSKA (reference sequence). The CDR3 sequence: CSAKGSREKTQYF. CDR3 nucleotides: TGCAGTGCAAAAGGGTCCCGCGAGAAGACCCAGTACTTC.

This clonotype was seen more than once but under ten times. The V call is TRBV20-1, the J call TRBJ2-7; 8 nucleotides match TRBD1. Per germline, CDR1 DFQATT and CDR2 SNEGSKA (reference sequence). The CDR3 runs 12 residues. The J segment lost 4 bases and the V segment lost 6 bases, leaving 5 bases of the junction unmatched. CDR3 loop: CSAQTGAYEQYF. CDR3 DNA: TGCAGTGCACAGACAGGGGCGTACGAGCAGTACTTC.

This clonotype was counted a few times. The CDR3 coding sequence is TGTGCCATCGCCCCCGGGACAGCTTTTTACGAGCAGTACTTC. Translation gives CAIAPGTAFYEQYF. The chain couples TRBV10-3 to TRBJ2-7, with 7 bases identical to TRBD1. Trimming took 8 bases from V and 4 from J; bases not matched to a gene: 11. From germline, CDR1 is ENHRY and CDR2 SYGVKD. The CDR3 is made up of 14 amino acids.

This chain links TRBV28 with TRBJ2-7; 8 bases match TRBD2. V was pared by 5 bases and J by 3 bases, with 9 bases of the junction left unmatched. CDR1 is MDHEN and CDR2 is SYDVKM in the germline V gene. This CDR3 spans 15 amino acids. The CDR3 DNA sequence: TGTGCCAGCAGTGGCGGGGGGACAACTATCTACGAGCAGTACTTC. It encodes CASSGGGTTIYEQYF.

This CDR3 reads CATSPQGQNYGYTF. The CDR3 DNA sequence: TGTGCCACCAGCCCTCAGGGGCAGAACTATGGCTACACCTTC. The J gene is TRBJ1-2, the V gene TRBV24-1, with D maybe TRBD1 (6 bases). This CDR3 contains 14 residues. Germline CDR1 KGHDR, CDR2 SFDVKD. V was pared by 7 bases and J by 2 bases, with 13 bases between.

This clonotype came up many times. The chain combines TRBV20-1 with TRBJ1-5; D gene ambiguous. This CDR3 is built from 14 residues. Germline assignment: CDR1 DFQATT and CDR2 SNEGSKA (reference sequence). Trimming pared 0 bases from V and 3 bases from J, leaving 9 bases between. CDR3 nucleotide sequence: TGCAGTGCTAGAGATGCGAAGACCAATCAGCCCCAGCATTTT. This encodes CSARDAKTNQPQHF.

This clonotype was recorded many times. V and J are TRBV6-5 and TRBJ1-1, with D perhaps matching TRBD1 (5 bases). In germline, CDR1 is MNHEY, CDR2 SVGAGI. CDR3 size: 14 residues. With 7 bases removed from V and 1 base from J, the gap between germline ends came to 13 bases. CDR3 in DNA: TGTGCCAGCAAGATGAGGGGTGAGAACACTGAAGCTTTCTTT. Translation gives CASKMRGENTEAFF.

In its sample, this clonotype was seen many times. One end of the junction fails to match germline, which may point to a read error. CDR3 amino acids: CASSSRETQYF. The CDR3 DNA reads as TGTGCCAGCAGCTCCCGGGAGACCCAGTACTTC. The chain has TRBV5-1 and TRBJ2-5; D is uncertain. The germline V gene encodes CDR1 SGHRS and CDR2 YFSETQ. The CDR3 runs to 11 residues.